These T cell receptor beta chains were read from a single sample in a study of control samples from healthy donors and cancer patients. This table comes from immunoSEQ multiplex PCR, and its TCRdb copy is limited to in-frame clones, with some not included. The sample lists under 300,000 clones; roughly 87% were seen once. Sequencing used PBMCs. The source is a woman in her sixties with lung cancer. Each CDR3 is given with its conserved first and last residue. The D gene is left open where the match is weak. Clone size, where shown, is once, few, many, or a class for clones that have expanded.

>NA|TRBV9|TRBD2|TRBJ2-7
CASSPLAGRAYEQYF
TGTGCCAGCAGCCCCCTGGCGGGGAGGGCCTACGAGCAGTACTTC
>once|TRBV6-5|NA|TRBJ1-4
CASSLRGTATNEKLFF
TGTGCCAGCAGTTTGAGGGGAACCGCAACTAATGAAAAACTGTTTTTT
>NA|TRBV10-3|NA|TRBJ2-2
CAITPRAGNTGELFF
TGTGCCATCACCCCCAGAGCAGGGAACACCGGGGAGCTGTTTTTT
>NA|TRBV19|TRBD1|TRBJ2-7
CASKNQGAYEQYF
TGTGCCAGTAAGAACCAGGGGGCCTACGAGCAGTACTTC
>NA|TRBV19|TRBD1|TRBJ2-5
CASSRDSYQETQYF
TGTGCCAGTAGTAGGGACAGTTACCAAGAGACCCAGTACTTC
>NA|TRBV5-6|NA|TRBJ2-5
CASSLSGGKETQYF
TGTGCCAGCAGCTTGTCTGGGGGGAAAGAGACCCAGTACTTC
>NA|TRBV9|NA|TRBJ1-1
CASSVSSVGGTEAFF
TGTGCCAGCAGCGTATCGTCAGTGGGGGGAACTGAAGCTTTCTTT
>NA|TRBV18|NA|TRBJ1-3
CASSPGNSGNTIYF
TGTGCCAGCTCCCCCGGCAACTCTGGAAACACCATATATTTT
>NA|TRBV12-3/TRBV12-4|NA|TRBJ2-1
CASSSTGKQFF
TGTGCCAGCAGTTCTACAGGCAAACAGTTCTTC
>NA|TRBV7-9|TRBD2|TRBJ2-2
CASSPTPGLAGGTGELFF
TGTGCCAGCAGCCCAACCCCCGGACTAGCGGGAGGAACCGGGGAGCTGTTTTTT
>few|TRBV27|NA|TRBJ2-5
CASSSNPLETQYF
TGTGCCAGCAGTTCTAATCCCCTGGAGACCCAGTACTTC
>NA|TRBV27|NA|TRBJ1-5
CASSSSGFGNQPQHF
TGTGCCAGCAGTTCTTCAGGGTTTGGCAATCAGCCCCAGCATTTT
>NA|TRBV15|NA|TRBJ2-7
CATSREATRSSYEQYF
TGTGCCACCAGCAGAGAGGCAACCAGGAGCTCCTACGAGCAGTACTTC
>few|TRBV21-1|NA|TRBJ2-2
CASSWGRLHTGELFF
TGTGCCAGCAGCTGGGGGAGATTACACACCGGGGAGCTGTTTTTT
>NA|TRBV18|TRBD2|TRBJ2-3
CASSPQQRAGEGADTQYF
TGTGCCAGCTCACCACAGCAGCGAGCGGGAGAGGGAGCAGATACGCAGTATTTT
>NA|TRBV5-1|TRBD2|TRBJ2-4
CASSYTGGLAVAKNIQYF
TGCGCCAGCAGCTATACGGGGGGTCTAGCAGTAGCCAAAAACATTCAGTACTTC
>few|TRBV2|NA|TRBJ1-3
CASSLQRAYSGNTIYF
TGTGCCAGCAGTCTACAACGAGCCTACTCTGGAAACACCATATATTTT
>NA|TRBV10-3|TRBD2|TRBJ2-1
CAIGTSGGSYNEQFF
TGTGCCATCGGGACTAGCGGGGGAAGCTACAATGAGCAGTTCTTC
>few|TRBV7-2|TRBD1|TRBJ2-7
CASSFGRPGQTYEQYF
TGTGCCAGCAGCTTTGGCCGTCCGGGACAGACCTACGAGCAGTACTTC
>NA|TRBV11-2|NA|TRBJ2-2
CASSLVETGELFF
TGTGCCAGCAGCTTAGTCGAGACCGGGGAGCTGTTTTTT
>NA|TRBV9|NA|TRBJ1-1
CASSVGQYTEAFF
TGTGCCAGCAGCGTAGGGCAGTACACTGAAGCTTTCTTT
>NA|TRBV18|TRBD2|TRBJ2-5
CASSSGTGNQETQYF
TGTGCCAGCTCCAGCGGGACCGGTAACCAAGAGACCCAGTACTTC
>NA|TRBV20-1|NA|TRBJ1-2
CSASMQHYGYTF
TGCAGTGCTAGTATGCAGCACTATGGCTACACCTTC
>once|TRBV5-1|TRBD2|TRBJ2-2
CASSKPGLAVVGELFF
TGCGCCAGCAGCAAGCCGGGACTAGCGGTGGTCGGGGAGCTGTTTTTT
>NA|TRBV5-1|NA|TRBJ2-3
CASSLAGKLTDTQYF
TGCGCCAGCAGCTTGGCCGGGAAACTCACAGATACGCAGTATTTT
>NA|TRBV28|NA|TRBJ2-1
CASSFYNEQFF
TGTGCCAGCAGTTTTTACAATGAGCAGTTCTTC
>once|TRBV2|NA|TRBJ1-5
CASSEQRVGNQPQHF
TGTGCCAGCAGCGAACAAAGGGTGGGCAATCAGCCCCAGCATTTT
>NA|TRBV6-5|TRBD1|TRBJ1-2
CATEDRGYGYTF
TGTGCCACCGAGGACAGGGGCTATGGCTACACCTTC
>NA|TRBV6-1|NA|TRBJ1-3
CASSEGGSGNTIYF
TGTGCCAGCAGTGAGGGAGGCTCTGGAAACACCATATATTTT
>NA|TRBV21-1|NA|TRBJ1-5
CASSITPTGDYSNQPQHF
TGTGCCAGCAGCATCACCCCGACAGGGGATTATAGCAATCAGCCCCAGCATTTT
>few|TRBV6-5|TRBD1|TRBJ1-3
CASRPQGAGGNTIYF
TGTGCCAGCAGACCACAGGGGGCTGGTGGAAACACCATATATTTT
>NA|TRBV11-2|NA|TRBJ1-5
CASSPGLGIQPQHF
TGTGCCAGCAGCCCGGGACTCGGGATTCAGCCCCAGCATTTT